The next 12 T cell receptor beta chains were all read from a single sample in a study of blood T cells in healthy people across ages. Sample-barcoded 5' priming and a J-beta primer mix drove a second PCR of 7 to 11 cycles. MiXCR, applied by TCRdb to the 5' RACE reads, yields one record per CDR3 protein. The sample holds around 970,000 distinct CDR3 sequences; 51% are singletons and the top ten take around 21%. The sequencing sample was made of blood. The receptors were gathered from a woman aged 55-70 years in good health.

This clonotype turned up a few times. The V and J genes are TRBV6-2 or TRBV6-3 and TRBJ2-7; D is perhaps TRBD1 (5 bases). CDR3 size: 15 residues. V was pared by 2 bases and J by 7 bases, with 18 bases between. Germline lookup yields CDR1 MNHEY and CDR2 SVGEGT. The CDR3 DNA reads as TGTGCCAGCAGTTACATGGACACCAGATTGGGGGAGCAGTACTTC. Its translation is CASSYMDTRLGEQYF.

The chain links TRBV12-3 or TRBV12-4 to TRBJ2-6; D call uncertain. With 3 bases removed from V and 2 bases from J, the gap between germline ends came to 11 bases. This CDR3 has 16 amino acids. CDR3 sequence: CASSLGSIAGANVLTF. CDR3 bases: TGTGCCAGCAGTTTGGGGTCGATCGCTGGGGCCAACGTCCTGACTTTC.

This chain joins TRBV4-1 and TRBJ2-3, with D hard to call. Trimming took 0 bases from V and 6 from J, leaving 13 bases between them. This CDR3 is built from 15 residues. Germline V lookup: CDR1 MGHRA, CDR2 YSYEKL. CDR3 sequence: CASSQDLRHPDTQYF. The DNA for the CDR3 is TGCGCCAGCAGCCAAGATCTGCGCCACCCCGATACGCAGTATTTT.

This clonotype came up a few times. This sequence joins TRBV7-2 and TRBJ2-4, with TRBD1 as a possible D gene (6 bases). The J call may be mistaken, given a closer DNA end match to TRBJ2-7. This CDR3 is built from 12 residues. The germline V gene encodes CDR1 SGHTA and CDR2 FQGNSA. The CDR3 nucleotides are TGTGCCAGCAGAGTGACAGGACACGAGCAGTACTTC. Its translation: CASRVTGHEQYF.

V gene TRBV6-2 or TRBV6-3 combines with J gene TRBJ2-7; TRBD2 aligns across 7 bases. Losses at the gene ends were 7 bases for V and 2 bases for J; bases not matched to a gene: 5. This CDR3 is 13 amino acids long. Germline assignment: CDR1 MNHEY and CDR2 SVGEGT. CDR3 sequence: CASNPAGTYEQYF. CDR3 sequence (DNA): TGTGCCAGCAATCCAGCGGGAACCTACGAGCAGTACTTC.

This clonotype was observed a few times. The chain joins TRBV2 to TRBJ2-1, with 8 bases lining up with TRBD2. Germline CDR1 and CDR2: SNHLY and FYNNEI. J gave up 3 bases and V 6 bases, and 1 base lay outside the gene matches. The CDR3 spans 13 residues. The CDR3 coding sequence is TGTGCCAGCAGCACTAGCGGCTACAATGAGCAGTTCTTC. It specifies CASSTSGYNEQFF.

This chain uses TRBV10-3 with TRBJ2-5; 7 nucleotides agree with TRBD1. Germline CDR1 and CDR2: ENHRY and SYGVKD. This CDR3 has 12 residues. Trimming at V came to 11 bases and at J to 2 bases, leaving 5 bases not matched to a gene. The CDR3 protein is CAAQGEQETQYF. In DNA form, the CDR3 reads TGTGCCGCCCAGGGGGAGCAAGAGACCCAGTACTTC.

The rearrangement uses TRBV10-3 and TRBJ2-4; 11 bases line up with TRBD2. With the DNA end fitting TRBJ2-7 better, the J assignment may be wrong. Germline V lookup: CDR1 ENHRY, CDR2 SYGVKD. CDR3 length: 17 amino acids. The chain's CDR3 is CAISEQGSGRGSGEQYF. The DNA of the CDR3 is TGTGCCATCAGTGAGCAAGGTAGCGGGAGGGGTTCGGGCGAGCAGTACTTC.

V gene TRBV6-5 combines with J gene TRBJ2-5; D may match TRBD1 or TRBD2 (5 bases each). The CDR3 has 15 residues. V dropped 0 bases and J dropped 11 bases, with 19 bases sitting between them. CDR1 and CDR2 from the germline V gene are MNHEY and SVGAGI. The CDR3 DNA reads TGTGCCAGCAGTTACTCACTTAGGGGCCTGGGGGAGCAGTACTTC. Its protein product is CASSYSLRGLGEQYF.

This clonotype has just one count. The chain recombines TRBV11-2 with TRBJ2-1; TRBD2 might be the D (6 bases). CDR1 is SGHAT, CDR2 FQNNGV, per germline. V gave up 10 bases and J gave up 0 bases, with 19 bases separating them. The CDR3 contains 16 residues. CDR3 protein: CATQPIADVSYNEQFF. The CDR3 DNA reads TGTGCCACCCAGCCCATAGCGGATGTCTCCTACAATGAGCAGTTCTTC.

This clonotype was seen just once. Here the CDR3 DNA reads TGCGCCAGCAGCCAAGATTTGGACAGACGGGCCTACAATGAGCAGTTCTTC. Its protein is CASSQDLDRRAYNEQFF. This chain links TRBV4-3 with TRBJ2-1; D perhaps matches TRBD1 (6 bases). The V end lost 0 bases, the J end lost 2 bases, and 14 bases lay between the germline ends. This CDR3 has 17 residues. Per germline, CDR1 LGHNA and CDR2 YSLEER.

The V call is TRBV7-2, the J call TRBJ2-7; weak D call: TRBD2 (5 bases). V gave up 2 bases and J gave up 3 bases, with 11 bases separating them. Germline CDR1 and CDR2: SGHTA and FQGNSA. The CDR3 runs 14 residues. The DNA for the CDR3 is TGTGCCAGCAGCTTAAGGGAGACGTTCTACGAGCAGTACTTC. Translation gives CASSLRETFYEQYF.